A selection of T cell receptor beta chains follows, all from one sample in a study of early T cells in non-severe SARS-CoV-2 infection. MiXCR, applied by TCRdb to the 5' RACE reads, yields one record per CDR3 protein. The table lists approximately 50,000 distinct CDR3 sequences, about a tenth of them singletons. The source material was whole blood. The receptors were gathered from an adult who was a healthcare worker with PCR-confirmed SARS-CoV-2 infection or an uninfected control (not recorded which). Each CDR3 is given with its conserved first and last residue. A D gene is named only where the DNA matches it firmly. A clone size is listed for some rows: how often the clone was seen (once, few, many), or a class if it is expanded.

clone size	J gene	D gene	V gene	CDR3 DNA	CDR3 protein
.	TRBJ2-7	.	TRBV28	TGTGCCAGCTCAATGTTAAACTACGAGCAGTACTTC	CASSMLNYEQYF
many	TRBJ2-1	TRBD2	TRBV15	TGTGCCACCAGCTCGCCTCTAGCGGGAGGGGCTAATAATGAGCAGTTCTTC	CATSSPLAGGANNEQFF
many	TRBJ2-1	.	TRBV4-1	TGCGCCAGCAGCCAAGAAATGGTCAACCCGTCCTACAATGAGCAGTTCTTC	CASSQEMVNPSYNEQFF
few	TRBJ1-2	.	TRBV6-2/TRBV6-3	TGTGCCAGCAGAAGACACTATGGCTACACCTTC	CASRRHYGYTF
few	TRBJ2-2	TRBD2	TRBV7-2	TGTGCCAGCACTTCACTAGCGGGCACCGGGGAGCTGTTTTTT	CASTSLAGTGELFF
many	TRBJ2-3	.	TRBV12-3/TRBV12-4	TGTGCCAGCATCTCAGGGGGCACAGATACGCAGTATTTT	CASISGGTDTQYF
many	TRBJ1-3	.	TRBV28	TGTGCCAGCAGTAATCCGGGACGGAACTTTGGAAACACCATATATTTT	CASSNPGRNFGNTIYF
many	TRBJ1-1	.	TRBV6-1	TGTGCCGCTACTAATGGCAGGGCCACTGAAGCTTTCTTT	CAATNGRATEAFF
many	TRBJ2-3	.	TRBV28	TGTGCCAGCAGTTCGGTCCCGCCACTACTCGATACGCAGTATTTT	CASSSVPPLLDTQYF
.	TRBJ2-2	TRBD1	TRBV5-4	TGTGCCAGCAGCCTAGGGGACAGGGAGGCTGGGGAGCTGTTTTTT	CASSLGDREAGELFF
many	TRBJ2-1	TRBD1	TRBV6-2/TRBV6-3	TGTGCCAGCGGGACAGGGGGCTTTAGGAATGAGCAGTTCTTC	CASGTGGFRNEQFF
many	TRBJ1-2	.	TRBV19	TGTGCCAGTAGTATAGATCTTAGCGGACATCGGAAGGGCTACACCTTC	CASSIDLSGHRKGYTF
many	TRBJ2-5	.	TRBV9	TGTGCCAGCAGCGTAGATGGCCGGACTACAGGGAGGCAAGAGACCCAGTACTTC	CASSVDGRTTGRQETQYF
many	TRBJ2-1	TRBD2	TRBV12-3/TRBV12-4	TGTGCCAGCAGTTTCCGGACTAGGGGAATCTACAATGAGCAGTTCTTC	CASSFRTRGIYNEQFF
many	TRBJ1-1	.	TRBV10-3	TGTGCCATCAGTGAATTCACTGAAGCTTTCTTT	CAISEFTEAFF
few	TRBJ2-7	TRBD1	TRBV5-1	TGCGCCAGCAGCTTGGAGGGGACAGGGTACGAGCAGTACTTC	CASSLEGTGYEQYF
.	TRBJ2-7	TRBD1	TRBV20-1	TGCAGTGCCCAACAGGGGGACCGGTACGAGCAGTACTTC	CSAQQGDRYEQYF
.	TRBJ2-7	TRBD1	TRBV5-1	TGCGCCAGCAGCTTGGAGGGACAGCCCTACGAGCAGTACTTC	CASSLEGQPYEQYF
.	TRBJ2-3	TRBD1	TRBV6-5	TGTGCCAGCAGCCTGGACAGGGGAAGGTGGTCAGATACGCAGTATTTT	CASSLDRGRWSDTQYF
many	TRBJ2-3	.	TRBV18	TGTGCCAGCTCACCACGCAGCACGACAGATACGCAGTATTTT	CASSPRSTTDTQYF
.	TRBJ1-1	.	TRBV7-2	TGTGCCAGCAGCCCAAATATTGGGGGAGGGTACGCTGAAGCTTTCTTT	CASSPNIGGGYAEAFF
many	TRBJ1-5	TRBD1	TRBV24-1	TGTGCCACCAGTCGATCCGGGACAGGCAGCAATCAGCCCCAGCATTTT	CATSRSGTGSNQPQHF
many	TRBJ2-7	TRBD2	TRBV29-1	TGCAGCGTCCTGGCGAGCGGGAGGTCGTACGAGCAGTACTTC	CSVLASGRSYEQYF